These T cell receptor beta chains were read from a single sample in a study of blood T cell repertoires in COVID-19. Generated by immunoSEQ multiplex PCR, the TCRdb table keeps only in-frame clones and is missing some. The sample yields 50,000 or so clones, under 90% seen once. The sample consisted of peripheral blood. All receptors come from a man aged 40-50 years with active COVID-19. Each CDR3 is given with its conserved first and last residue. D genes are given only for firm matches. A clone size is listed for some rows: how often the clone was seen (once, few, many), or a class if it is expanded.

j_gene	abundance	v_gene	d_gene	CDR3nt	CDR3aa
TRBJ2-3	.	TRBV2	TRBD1	TGTGCCAGCGAAGTGGACAGGGGAGCCACAGATACGCAGTATTTT	CASEVDRGATDTQYF
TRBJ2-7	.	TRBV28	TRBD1	TGTGCCAGCACGACGAACAGGGGGAAGAGCTCCTACGAGCAGTACTTC	CASTTNRGKSSYEQYF
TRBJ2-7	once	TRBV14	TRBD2	TGTGCCAGCAGCCAAGATTGGGCTAGCGGCGAGCAGTACTTC	CASSQDWASGEQYF
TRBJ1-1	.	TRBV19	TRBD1	TGTGCCAGTACCGAGACCGGGACAGTGAACACTGAAGCTTTCTTT	CASTETGTVNTEAFF
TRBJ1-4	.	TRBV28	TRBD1	TGTGCCAGCAGTTTGGGTGCCCCGACAGGGTATAATGAAAAACTGTTTTTT	CASSLGAPTGYNEKLFF
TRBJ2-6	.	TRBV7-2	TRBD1	TGTGCCAGCAGCTTAAATCAGGGACAGGGAATCGCTGGGGCCAACGTCCTGACTTTC	CASSLNQGQGIAGANVLTF
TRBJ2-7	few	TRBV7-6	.	TGTGCCAGCAGCTCCACCTATGGCTACGAGCAGTACTTC	CASSSTYGYEQYF
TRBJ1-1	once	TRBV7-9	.	TGTGCCAGCAGACCATTCCAGTTGAACACTGAAGCTTTCTTT	CASRPFQLNTEAFF
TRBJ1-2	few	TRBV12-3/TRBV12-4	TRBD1	TGTGCCAGCAGTTGGACAGGGTGGTATGGCTACACCTTC	CASSWTGWYGYTF
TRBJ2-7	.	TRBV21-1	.	TGTGCCAGCAGCATAACCTACGAGCAGTACTTC	CASSITYEQYF
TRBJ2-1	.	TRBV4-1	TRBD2	TGCGCCAGCAGCCAAATGATAGCGGGAGTATCCTACAATGAGCAGTTCTTC	CASSQMIAGVSYNEQFF
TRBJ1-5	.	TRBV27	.	TGTGCCAGCCATAGCAATCAGCCCCAGCATTTT	CASHSNQPQHF
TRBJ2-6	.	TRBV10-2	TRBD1	TGCGCCAGCAGTTCTCAGGGGGCTGGGGCCAACGTCCTGACTTTC	CASSSQGAGANVLTF
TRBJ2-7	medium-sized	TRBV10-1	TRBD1	TGCGCCAGCAGCTCCGGGACAGGGGCCTACGAGCAGTACTTC	CASSSGTGAYEQYF
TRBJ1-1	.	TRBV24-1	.	TGTGCCACCAGTGATCCAATGACGGGAACTGAAGCTTTCTTT	CATSDPMTGTEAFF
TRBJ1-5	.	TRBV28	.	TGTGCCAGCAGCGCAGTAGCTCAACAGCCCCAGCATTTT	CASSAVAQQPQHF
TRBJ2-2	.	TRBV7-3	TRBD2	TGTGCCAGCAGCTCCAGACTAGCGGGAGAGGTCACCGGGGAGCTGTTTTTT	CASSSRLAGEVTGELFF
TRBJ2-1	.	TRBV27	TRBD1	TGTGCCAGCAGTTTCCGACAGGGGCCCAGTTATGAGCAGTTCTTC	CASSFRQGPSYEQFF
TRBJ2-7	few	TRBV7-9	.	TGTGCCAGCAGCTCTGACAACTACGAGCAGTACTTC	CASSSDNYEQYF
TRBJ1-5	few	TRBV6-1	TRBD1	TGTGCCAGCAGTGAGAAGGACAGGGGTTATCAGCCCCAGCATTTT	CASSEKDRGYQPQHF
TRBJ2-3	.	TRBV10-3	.	TGTGCCATCAGTGATTGGATTGTGGGGCCGACCTCCACAGATACGCAGTATTTT	CAISDWIVGPTSTDTQYF
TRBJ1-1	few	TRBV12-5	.	TGTGCTAGTGGTTTGGGGGCGAACACTGAAGCTTTCTTT	CASGLGANTEAFF